This TCR beta chain comes out of a study of shared clonotypes between healthy human individuals. Study summary: Participating donors consisted of two women and a few men aged 18 to 49.

Subsets obtained from CD4+ cells comprised CD45RA+ naive and CD45RA-negative memory cells. Measured with immunoSEQ multiplex PCR; TCRdb has only the in-frame clones, and not every one. In the table there are some 580,000 clones, less than 98% of which are singletons. The sequencing input was naive CD4+ T cells sorted from blood. Noted subset: CD45RA+ positively selected. The receptor's source is a woman aged 25-40 years in good health.

The CDR3 DNA follows: TGTGCCAGCTCACCGGCCCTTGGTTCCTACGAGCAGTACTTC. This gives the protein CASSPALGSYEQYF. J is TRBJ2-7 and V is TRBV18; unclear D gene. Trimming cost V 3 bases and J 1 base, with 10 bases left between them. The CDR3 sequence is 14 residues long. The germline V gene has CDR1 KGHSH and CDR2 LQKENI.